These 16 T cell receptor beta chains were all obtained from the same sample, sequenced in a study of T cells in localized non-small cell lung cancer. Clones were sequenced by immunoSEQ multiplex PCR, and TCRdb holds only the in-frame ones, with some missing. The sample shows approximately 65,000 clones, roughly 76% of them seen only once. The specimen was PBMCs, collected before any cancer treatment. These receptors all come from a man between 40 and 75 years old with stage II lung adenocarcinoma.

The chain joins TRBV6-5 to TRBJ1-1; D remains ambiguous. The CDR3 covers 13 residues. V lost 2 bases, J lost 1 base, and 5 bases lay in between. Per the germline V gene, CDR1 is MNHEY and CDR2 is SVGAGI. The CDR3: CASSYGENTEAFF. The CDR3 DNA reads TGTGCCAGCAGTTACGGCGAGAACACTGAAGCTTTCTTT.

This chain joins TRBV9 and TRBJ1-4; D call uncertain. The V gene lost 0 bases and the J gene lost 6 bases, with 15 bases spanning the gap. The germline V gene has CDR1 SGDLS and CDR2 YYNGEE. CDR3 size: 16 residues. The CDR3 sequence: CASSVGLSYGDEKLFF. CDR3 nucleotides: TGTGCCAGCAGCGTAGGACTCTCTTACGGAGATGAAAAACTGTTTTTT.

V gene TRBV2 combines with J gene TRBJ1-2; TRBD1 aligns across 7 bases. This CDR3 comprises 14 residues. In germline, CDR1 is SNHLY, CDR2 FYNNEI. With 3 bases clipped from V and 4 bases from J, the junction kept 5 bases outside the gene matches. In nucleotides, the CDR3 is TGTGCCAGCAGTGACGACAGGGCCTTCTATGGCTACACCTTC. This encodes CASSDDRAFYGYTF.

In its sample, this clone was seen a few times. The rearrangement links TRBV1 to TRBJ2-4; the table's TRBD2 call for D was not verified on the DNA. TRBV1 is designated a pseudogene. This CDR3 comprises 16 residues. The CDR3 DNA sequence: TGCACCAGCAGCCAAGACCATGAAAACGGGAGGGGCATTCAGTACTTC. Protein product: CTSSQDHENGRGIQYF.

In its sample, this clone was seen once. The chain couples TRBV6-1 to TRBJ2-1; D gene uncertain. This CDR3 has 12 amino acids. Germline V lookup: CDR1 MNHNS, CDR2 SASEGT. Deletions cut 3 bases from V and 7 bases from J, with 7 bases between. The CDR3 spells CASSDPRNEQFF. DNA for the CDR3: TGTGCCAGCAGTGACCCCCGAAATGAGCAGTTCTTC.

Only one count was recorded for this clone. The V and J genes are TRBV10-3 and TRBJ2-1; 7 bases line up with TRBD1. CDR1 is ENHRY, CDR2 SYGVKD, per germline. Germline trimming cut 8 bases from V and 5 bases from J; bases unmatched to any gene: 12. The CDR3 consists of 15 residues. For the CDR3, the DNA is TGTGCCATCGCGGCTACAGGGGTAAGAGACAATGAGCAGTTCTTC. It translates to CAIAATGVRDNEQFF.

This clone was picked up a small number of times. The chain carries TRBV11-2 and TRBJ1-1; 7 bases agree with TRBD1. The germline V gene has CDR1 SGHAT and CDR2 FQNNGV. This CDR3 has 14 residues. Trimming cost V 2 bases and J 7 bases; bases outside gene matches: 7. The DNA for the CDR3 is TGTGCCAGCAGCTTACCCAACAGGGGCTATGAAGCTTTCTTT. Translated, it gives CASSLPNRGYEAFF.

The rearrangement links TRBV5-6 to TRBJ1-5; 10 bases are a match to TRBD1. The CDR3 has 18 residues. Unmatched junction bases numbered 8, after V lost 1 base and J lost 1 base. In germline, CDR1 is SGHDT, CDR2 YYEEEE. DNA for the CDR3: TGTGCCAGCAGCTTGCCGGACAGGGGGACGATGAGCAATCAGCCCCAGCATTTT. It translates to CASSLPDRGTMSNQPQHF.

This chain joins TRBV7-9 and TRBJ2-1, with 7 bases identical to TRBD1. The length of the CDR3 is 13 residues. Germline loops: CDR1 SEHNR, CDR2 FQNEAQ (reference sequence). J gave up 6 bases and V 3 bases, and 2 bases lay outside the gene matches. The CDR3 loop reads CASSLAGGNEQFF. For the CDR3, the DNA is TGTGCCAGCAGCTTGGCAGGGGGCAATGAGCAGTTCTTC.

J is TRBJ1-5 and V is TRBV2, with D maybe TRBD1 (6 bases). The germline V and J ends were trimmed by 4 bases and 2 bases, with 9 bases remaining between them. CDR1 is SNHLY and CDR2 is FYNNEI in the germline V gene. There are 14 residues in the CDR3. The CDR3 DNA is TGTGCCAGCAGTGTCGGACAGCGCAATCAGCCCCAGCATTTT. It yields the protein CASSVGQRNQPQHF. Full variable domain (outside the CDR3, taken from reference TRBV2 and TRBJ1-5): EPEVTQTPSHQVTQMGQEVILRCVPISNHLYFYWYRQILGQKVEFLVSFYNNEISEKSEIFDDQFSVERPDGSNFTLKIRSTKLEDSAMYFCASSVGQRNQPQHFGDGTRLSIL.

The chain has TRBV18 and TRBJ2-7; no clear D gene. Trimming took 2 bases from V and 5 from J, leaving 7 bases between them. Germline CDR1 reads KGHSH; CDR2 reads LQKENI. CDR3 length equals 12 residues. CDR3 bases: TGTGCCAGCTCACCAGACCGGGACGAGCAGTACTTC. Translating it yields CASSPDRDEQYF.

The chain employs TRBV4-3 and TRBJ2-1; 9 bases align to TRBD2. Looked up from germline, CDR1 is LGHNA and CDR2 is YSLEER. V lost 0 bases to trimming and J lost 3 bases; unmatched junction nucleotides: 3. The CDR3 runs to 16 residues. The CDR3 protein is CASSQDSAGGYNEQFF. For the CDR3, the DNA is TGCGCCAGCAGCCAAGACTCAGCGGGAGGCTACAATGAGCAGTTCTTC.

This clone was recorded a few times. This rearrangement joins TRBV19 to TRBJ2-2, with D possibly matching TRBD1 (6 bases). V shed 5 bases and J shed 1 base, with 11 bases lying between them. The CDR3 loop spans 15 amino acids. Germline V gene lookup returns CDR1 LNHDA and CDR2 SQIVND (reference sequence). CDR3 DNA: TGTGCCAGTAGTCTCAGGACAGAGAACACCGGGGAGCTGTTTTTT. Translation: CASSLRTENTGELFF.

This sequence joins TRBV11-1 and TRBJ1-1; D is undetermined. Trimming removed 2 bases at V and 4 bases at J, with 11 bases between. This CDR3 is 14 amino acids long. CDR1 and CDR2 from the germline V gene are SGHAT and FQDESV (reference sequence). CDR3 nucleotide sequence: TGTGCCAGCAGCTTATTAGGTGGAGGCACTGAAGCTTTCTTT. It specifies CASSLLGGGTEAFF. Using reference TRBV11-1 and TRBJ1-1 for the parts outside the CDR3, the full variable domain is EAEVAQSPRYKITEKSQAVAFWCDPISGHATLYWYRQILGQGPELLVQFQDESVVDDSQLPKDRFSAERLKGVDSTLKIQPAELGDSAMYLCASSLLGGGTEAFFGQGTRLTVV.

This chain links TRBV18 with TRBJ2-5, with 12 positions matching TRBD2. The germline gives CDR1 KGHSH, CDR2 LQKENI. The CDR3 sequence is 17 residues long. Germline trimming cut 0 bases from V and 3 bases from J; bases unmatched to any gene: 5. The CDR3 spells CASSPPSSGRAKETQYF. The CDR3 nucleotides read TGTGCCAGCTCACCACCATCTAGCGGGAGGGCCAAAGAGACCCAGTACTTC.

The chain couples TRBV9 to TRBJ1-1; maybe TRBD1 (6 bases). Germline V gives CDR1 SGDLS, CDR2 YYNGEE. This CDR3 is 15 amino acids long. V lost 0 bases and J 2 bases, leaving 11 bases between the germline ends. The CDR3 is CASSVGGGVNTEAFF. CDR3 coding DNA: TGTGCCAGCAGCGTAGGAGGGGGGGTTAACACTGAAGCTTTCTTT.